This T cell receptor beta chain was found in a study of shared clonotypes between healthy human individuals. About the study: The study used three CD4 naive, three CD4 memory, two CD8 naive and one CD8 memory plate per donor. General study findings and limits: The study found lower generation probabilities in non-shared clonotypes than in those shared by all four donors.

This clone was found a few times. Its antigen remains unidentified. Naive CD8 cells comprised CD45RO-negative, CCR7-positively selected cells, excluding terminally differentiated effector memory CD45RA+ cells. Every donor, a Caucasian adult, lived in Nashville, Tennessee. The CDR3 spans 14 residues. The ends lost 4 bases at V and 2 bases at J; junction bases unmatched: 4. Germline lookup yields CDR1 MDHEN and CDR2 SYDVKM. Data came from immunoSEQ multiplex PCR; TCRdb stores just in-frame clones and leaves some out. Among about 2 million clones listed, approximately 94% were seen once. Sequenced input: naive CD8+ T cells sorted from blood. The sequence came from a young man in good health. The V gene is TRBV28, the J gene TRBJ2-7, with 8 bases lining up with TRBD1. CDR3 in amino acids: CASSWTGTAYEQYF. CDR3 DNA: TGTGCCAGCAGTTGGACAGGGACGGCCTACGAGCAGTACTTC.